The text below deals with one T cell receptor (beta chain). As defined, naive CD8 cells were CD45RO-negative and positively selected for CCR7, with terminally differentiated effector memory CD45RA+ cells excluded. Participating donors were healthy, HIV-negative adults free of recent acute infections or vaccinations. This entry belongs to a study of shared clonotypes between healthy human individuals. CDR3 length: 14 amino acids. V lost 4 bases to trimming and J lost 0 bases; unmatched junction nucleotides: 1. Germline V gene lookup returns CDR1 MNHEY and CDR2 SMNVEV (reference sequence). Libraries were prepared by immunoSEQ multiplex PCR; TCRdb keeps only in-frame clonotypes and omits some of them. The repertoire holds roughly 550,000 clones, around 95% seen once, with around 0.11% in the top ten.

The TCR originated in a woman aged 30 to 39 in good health. This chain uses TRBV27 with TRBJ2-3; TRBD2 matches at 7 bases. Sequencing input: naive CD8+ T cells sorted from blood. CDR3 residues: CASSSGLSTDTQYF. The CDR3 coding sequence is TGTGCCAGCAGTTCGGGACTAAGCACAGATACGCAGTATTTT.